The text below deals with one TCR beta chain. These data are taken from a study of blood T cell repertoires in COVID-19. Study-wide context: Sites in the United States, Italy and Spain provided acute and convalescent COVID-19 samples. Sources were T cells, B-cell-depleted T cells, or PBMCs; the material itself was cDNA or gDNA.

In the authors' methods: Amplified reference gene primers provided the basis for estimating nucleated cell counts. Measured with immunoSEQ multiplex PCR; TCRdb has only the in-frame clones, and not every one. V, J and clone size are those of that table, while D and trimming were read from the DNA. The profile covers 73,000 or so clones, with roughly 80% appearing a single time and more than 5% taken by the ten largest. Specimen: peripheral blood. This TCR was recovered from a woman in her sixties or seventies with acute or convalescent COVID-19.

This chain's CDR3 is CATRTSPSYNEQFF. The CDR3, as DNA: TGTGCCACCAGGACTTCCCCCTCCTACAATGAGCAGTTCTTC. The chain joins TRBV6-5 to TRBJ2-1; TRBD2 is a possible D gene (5 bases). The CDR3 extends over 14 amino acids. The germline V and J ends were trimmed by 10 bases and 0 bases, with 13 bases remaining between them. CDR1 and CDR2 (germline): MNHEY, SVGAGI.